Reported below is one T cell receptor beta chain. Profiled with immunoSEQ multiplex PCR; TCRdb holds only in-frame clones, not every one. The sample lists approximately 40,000 clones; 75% to 95% were seen once. The sequenced cases were selected for having the highest brain T cell transcript signatures. Pre-surgery treatment included at least one anti-epileptic drug. Germline V lookup: CDR1 SGHAT, CDR2 FQDESV (reference sequence). Trimming shortened V by 5 bases and J by 9 bases, and 13 bases separated the two germline ends. The CDR3 totals 12 residues. This sample stems from a study of brain T cells in children with intractable seizures.

The sample in question was peripheral blood, obtained at surgery. The sequence was obtained from a girl aged 2 to 9 with tuberous sclerosis and intractable seizures. The chain uses TRBV11-1 and TRBJ2-5; a weak D match, TRBD1 (5 bases). The CDR3 DNA follows: TGTGCCAGCAGCCCCGACCAGGGTCCCCAGTACTTC. The encoded protein is CASSPDQGPQYF.